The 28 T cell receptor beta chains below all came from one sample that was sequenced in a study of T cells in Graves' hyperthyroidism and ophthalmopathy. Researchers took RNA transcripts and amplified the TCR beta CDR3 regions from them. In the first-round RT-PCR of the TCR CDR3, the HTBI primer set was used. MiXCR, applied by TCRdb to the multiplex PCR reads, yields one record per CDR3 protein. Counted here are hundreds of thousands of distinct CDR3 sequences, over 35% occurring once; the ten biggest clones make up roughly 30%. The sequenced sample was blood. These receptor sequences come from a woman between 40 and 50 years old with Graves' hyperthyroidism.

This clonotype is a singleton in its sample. The CDR3 DNA reads as TGTGCCAGCAGTGCGGGCAGGTGGGGACAGGGGGCTAGAGAAGCTTTCTTT. Encoded protein: CASSAGRWGQGAREAFF. This rearrangement joins TRBV2 to TRBJ1-1; 12 bases align to TRBD1. V shed 4 bases, J shed 8 bases, and the junction held 14 bases outside the gene matches. From germline, CDR1 is SNHLY and CDR2 FYNNEI. The CDR3 spans 17 residues.

The CDR3 DNA follows: TGTGCCAGCACCGAAAGGAGGACTAGCGGGATTTTCTTGATTCCCCAAGAGACCCAGTACTTC. Amino acids: CASTERRTSGIFLIPQETQYF. V and J are TRBV6-5 and TRBJ2-5; 12 bases agree with TRBD2. After removal of 7 bases from V and 1 base from J, the junction contained 22 bases not matched to a gene. CDR3 length: 21 residues. Per germline, CDR1 MNHEY and CDR2 SVGAGI.

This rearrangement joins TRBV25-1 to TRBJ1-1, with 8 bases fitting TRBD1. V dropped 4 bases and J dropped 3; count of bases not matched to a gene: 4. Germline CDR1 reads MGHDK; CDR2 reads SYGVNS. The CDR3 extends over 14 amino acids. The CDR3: CASSGATGDTEAFF. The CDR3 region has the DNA TGTGCCAGCAGTGGAGCGACAGGGGACACTGAAGCTTTCTTT.

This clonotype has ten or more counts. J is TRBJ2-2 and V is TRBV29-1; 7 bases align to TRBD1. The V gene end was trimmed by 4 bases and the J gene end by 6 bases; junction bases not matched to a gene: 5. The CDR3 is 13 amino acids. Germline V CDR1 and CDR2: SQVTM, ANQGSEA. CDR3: CSVVGQGAGELFF. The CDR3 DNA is TGCAGCGTTGTCGGCCAGGGGGCCGGGGAGCTGTTTTTT.

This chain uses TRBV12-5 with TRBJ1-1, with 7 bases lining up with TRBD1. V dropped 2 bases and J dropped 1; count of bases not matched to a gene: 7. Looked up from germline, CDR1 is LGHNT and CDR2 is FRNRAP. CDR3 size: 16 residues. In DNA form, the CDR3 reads TGTGCTAGTGGTTTGCTACGGACAGGCAGGAACACTGAAGCTTTCTTT. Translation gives CASGLLRTGRNTEAFF.

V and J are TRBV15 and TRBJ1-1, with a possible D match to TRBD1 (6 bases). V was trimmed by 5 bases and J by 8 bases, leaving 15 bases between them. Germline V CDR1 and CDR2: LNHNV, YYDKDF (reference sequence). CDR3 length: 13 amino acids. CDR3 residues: CATSGSPGGEAFF. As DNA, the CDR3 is TGTGCCACCAGCGGTTCCCCGGGGGGCGAAGCTTTCTTT.

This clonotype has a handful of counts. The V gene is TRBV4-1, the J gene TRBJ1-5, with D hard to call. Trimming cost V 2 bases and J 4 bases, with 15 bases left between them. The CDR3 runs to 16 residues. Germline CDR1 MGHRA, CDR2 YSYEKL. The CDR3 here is CASSQNLGGRNQPQHF. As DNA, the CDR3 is TGCGCCAGCAGCCAAAACTTAGGAGGACGGAATCAGCCCCAGCATTTT.

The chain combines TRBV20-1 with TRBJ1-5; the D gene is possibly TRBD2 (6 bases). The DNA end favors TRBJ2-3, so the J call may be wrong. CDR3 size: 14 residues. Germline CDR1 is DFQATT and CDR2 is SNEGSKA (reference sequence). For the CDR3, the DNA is TGCAGTGCTAGAGAGGCGGGGCGCACAGATACGCAGTATTTT. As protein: CSAREAGRTDTQYF.

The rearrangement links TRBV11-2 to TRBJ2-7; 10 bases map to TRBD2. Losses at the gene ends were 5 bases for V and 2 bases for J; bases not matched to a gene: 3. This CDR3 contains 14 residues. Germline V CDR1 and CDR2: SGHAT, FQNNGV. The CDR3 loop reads CASSVGLAAYEQYF. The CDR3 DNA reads TGTGCCAGCAGCGTCGGACTAGCGGCCTACGAGCAGTACTTC.

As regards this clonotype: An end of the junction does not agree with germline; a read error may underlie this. As DNA, the CDR3 is TGTGCCAGCAGCCCAAAGCGACAGGGCGTATCCTACGGGCAGTACTTC. It translates to CASSPKRQGVSYGQYF. The J gene is TRBJ2-7, the V gene TRBV7-6; 7 bases are a match to TRBD1. CDR3 length: 16 amino acids. CDR1 and CDR2 (germline): SGHVS, FNYEAQ.

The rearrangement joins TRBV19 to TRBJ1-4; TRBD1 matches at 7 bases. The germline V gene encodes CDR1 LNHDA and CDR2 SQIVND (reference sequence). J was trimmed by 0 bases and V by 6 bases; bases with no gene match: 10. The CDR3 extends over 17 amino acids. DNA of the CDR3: TGTGCCAGTAGCCAGACAGGGCCATTTGCAACTAATGAAAAACTGTTTTTT. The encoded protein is CASSQTGPFATNEKLFF.

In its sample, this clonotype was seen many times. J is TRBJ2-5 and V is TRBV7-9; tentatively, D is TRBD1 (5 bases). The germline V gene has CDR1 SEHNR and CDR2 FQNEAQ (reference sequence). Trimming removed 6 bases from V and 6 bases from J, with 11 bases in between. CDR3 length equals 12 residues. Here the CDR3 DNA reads TGTGCCAGCAGATCGACAGAGAAGACCCAGTACTTC. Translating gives CASRSTEKTQYF.

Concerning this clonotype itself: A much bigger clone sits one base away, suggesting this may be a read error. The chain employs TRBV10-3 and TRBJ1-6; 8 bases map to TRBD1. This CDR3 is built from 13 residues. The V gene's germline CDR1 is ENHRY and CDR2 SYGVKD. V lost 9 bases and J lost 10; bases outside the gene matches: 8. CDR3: CAMERTGRSPLHF. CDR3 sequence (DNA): TGTGCCATGGAACGGACAGGGAGGTCACCCCTCCACTTT.

Written as DNA, the CDR3 is TGTGCCAGCAGGCGGGACAATGAGCAGTTCTTC. This gives the protein CASRRDNEQFF. The chain couples TRBV12-3 or TRBV12-4 to TRBJ2-1, with a weak D call TRBD2 (5 bases). This CDR3 has 11 residues. V lost 6 bases, J lost 5 bases, and 5 bases lay in between.

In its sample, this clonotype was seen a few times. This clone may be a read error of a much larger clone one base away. Here the CDR3 DNA reads TGTGCCAGCAGCTTAAGCGGGACAGTCGTCCCTCGTCAGCCCCAGCATTTT. This sequence encodes CASSLSGTVVPRQPQHF. The chain combines TRBV7-2 with TRBJ1-5, with 7 bases matching TRBD1. CDR1 is SGHTA, CDR2 FQGNSA, per germline. V lost 2 bases to trimming and J lost 6 bases; unmatched junction nucleotides: 13. The CDR3 totals 17 residues.

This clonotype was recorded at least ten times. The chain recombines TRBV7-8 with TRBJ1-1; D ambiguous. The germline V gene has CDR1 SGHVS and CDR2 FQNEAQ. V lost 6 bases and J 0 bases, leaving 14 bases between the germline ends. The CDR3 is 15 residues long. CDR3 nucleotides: TGTGCCAGCAGTCCCCTTTACGGACTGAACACTGAAGCTTTCTTT. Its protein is CASSPLYGLNTEAFF.

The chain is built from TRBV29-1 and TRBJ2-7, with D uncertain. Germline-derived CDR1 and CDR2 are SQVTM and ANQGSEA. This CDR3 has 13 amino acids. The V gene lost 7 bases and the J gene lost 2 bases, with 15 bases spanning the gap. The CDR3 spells CSGRSHQTYEQYF. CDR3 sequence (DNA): TGCAGCGGGCGAAGCCACCAGACCTACGAGCAGTACTTC.

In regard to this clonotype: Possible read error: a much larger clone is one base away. CDR3 residues: CNATWEGPFQETQYF. DNA of the CDR3: TGCAATGCCACTTGGGAAGGTCCATTCCAAGAGACCCAGTACTTC. The chain couples TRBV20-1 to TRBJ2-5; D is uncertain. Germline CDR1 DFQATT, CDR2 SNEGSKA (reference sequence). The CDR3 totals 15 residues.

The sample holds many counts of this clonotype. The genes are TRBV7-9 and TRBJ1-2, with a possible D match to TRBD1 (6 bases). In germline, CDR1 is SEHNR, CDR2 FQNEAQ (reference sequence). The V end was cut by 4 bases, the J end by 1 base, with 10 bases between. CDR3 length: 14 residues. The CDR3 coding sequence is TGTGCCAGCAGCTCGGGACATCTTAACTATGGCTACACCTTC. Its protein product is CASSSGHLNYGYTF.

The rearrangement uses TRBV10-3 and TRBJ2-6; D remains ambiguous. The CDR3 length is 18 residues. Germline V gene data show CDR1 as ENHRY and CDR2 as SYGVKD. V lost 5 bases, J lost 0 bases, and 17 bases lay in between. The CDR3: CAISYSDVGNSGANVLTF. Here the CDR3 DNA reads TGTGCCATCAGTTACTCGGATGTCGGTAACTCTGGGGCCAACGTCCTGACTTTC.

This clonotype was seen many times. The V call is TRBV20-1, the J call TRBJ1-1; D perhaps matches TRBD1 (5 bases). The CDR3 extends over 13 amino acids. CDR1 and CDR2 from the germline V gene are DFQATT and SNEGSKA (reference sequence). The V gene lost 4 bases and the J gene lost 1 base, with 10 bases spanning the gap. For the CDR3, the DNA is TGCAGTGCTAATAGACAGCAGAACACTGAAGCTTTCTTT. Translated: CSANRQQNTEAFF.

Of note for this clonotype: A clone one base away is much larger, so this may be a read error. CDR3 in DNA: TGTGCCAGCAGTTACCGCTGCGACAGACAAGAGACCCAGTACTTC. Its translation: CASSYRCDRQETQYF. The chain is built from TRBV6-6 and TRBJ2-5; D perhaps matches TRBD1 (5 bases). The CDR3 sequence is 15 residues long. V lost 2 bases to trimming and J lost 2 bases, with 12 bases between them. The germline V gene has CDR1 MNHNY and CDR2 SVGAGI (reference sequence).

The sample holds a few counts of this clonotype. The CDR3 sequence: CASSLAHLPANYGYTF. CDR3 in DNA: TGTGCCAGCAGCTTAGCGCACTTACCAGCTAACTATGGCTACACCTTC. The rearrangement uses TRBV7-2 and TRBJ1-2; D not resolved. V was pared by 0 bases and J by 0 bases, with 11 bases between. CDR3 length: 16 residues. Germline V CDR1 and CDR2: SGHTA, FQGNSA.

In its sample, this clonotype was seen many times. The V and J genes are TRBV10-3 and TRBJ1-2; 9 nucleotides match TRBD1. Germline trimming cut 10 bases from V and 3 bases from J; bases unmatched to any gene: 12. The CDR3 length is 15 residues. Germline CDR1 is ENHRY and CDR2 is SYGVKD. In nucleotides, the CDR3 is TGTGCCAGCAGACCTACGGGACAGGGAGACTATGGCTACACCTTC. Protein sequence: CASRPTGQGDYGYTF.

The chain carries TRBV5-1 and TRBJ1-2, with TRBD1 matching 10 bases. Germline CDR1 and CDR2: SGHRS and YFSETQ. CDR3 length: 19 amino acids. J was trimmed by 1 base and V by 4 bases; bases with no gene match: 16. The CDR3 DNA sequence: TGCGCCAGCAGCCCGACCCCTCGGGACAGGGGAACGGGTAACTATGGCTACACCTTC. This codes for CASSPTPRDRGTGNYGYTF.

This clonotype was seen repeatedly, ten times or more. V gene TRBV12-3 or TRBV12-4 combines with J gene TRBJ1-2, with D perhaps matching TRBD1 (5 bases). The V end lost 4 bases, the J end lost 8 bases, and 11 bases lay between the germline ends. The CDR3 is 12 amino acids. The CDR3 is CASSSGQVGYTF. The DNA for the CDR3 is TGTGCCAGCAGTTCCGGACAAGTCGGCTACACCTTC.

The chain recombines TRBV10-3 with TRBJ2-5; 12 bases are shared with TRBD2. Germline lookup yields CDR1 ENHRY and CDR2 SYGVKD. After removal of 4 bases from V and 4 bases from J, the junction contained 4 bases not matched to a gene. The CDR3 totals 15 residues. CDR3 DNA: TGTGCCATCAGTGGATCTAGCGGGGGGGCAGAGACCCAGTACTTC. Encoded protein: CAISGSSGGAETQYF.

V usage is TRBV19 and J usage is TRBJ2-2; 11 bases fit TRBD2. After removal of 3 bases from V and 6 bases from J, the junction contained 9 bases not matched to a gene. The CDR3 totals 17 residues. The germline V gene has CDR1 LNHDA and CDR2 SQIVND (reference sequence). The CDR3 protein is CASSILAGGEKAGELFF. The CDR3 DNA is TGTGCCAGTAGTATCCTAGCGGGAGGAGAAAAGGCCGGGGAGCTGTTTTTT.